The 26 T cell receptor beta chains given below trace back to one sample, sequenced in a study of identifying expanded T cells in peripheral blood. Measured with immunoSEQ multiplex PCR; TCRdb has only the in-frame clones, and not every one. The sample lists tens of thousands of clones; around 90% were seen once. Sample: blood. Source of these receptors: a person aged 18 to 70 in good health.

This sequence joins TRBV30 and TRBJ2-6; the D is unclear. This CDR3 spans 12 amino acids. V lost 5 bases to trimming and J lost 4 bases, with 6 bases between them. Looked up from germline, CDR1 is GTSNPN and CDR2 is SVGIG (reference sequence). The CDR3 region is CAWGTGANVLTF. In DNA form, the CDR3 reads TGTGCCTGGGGAACAGGGGCCAACGTCCTGACTTTC.

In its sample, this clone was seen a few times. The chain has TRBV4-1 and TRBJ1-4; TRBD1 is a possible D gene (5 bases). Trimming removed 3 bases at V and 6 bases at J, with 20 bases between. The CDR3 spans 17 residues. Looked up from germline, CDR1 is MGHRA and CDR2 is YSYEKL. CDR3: CASSQTTSGYFDEKLFF. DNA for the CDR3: TGCGCCAGCAGCCAGACCACGTCAGGGTATTTCGATGAAAAACTGTTTTTT.

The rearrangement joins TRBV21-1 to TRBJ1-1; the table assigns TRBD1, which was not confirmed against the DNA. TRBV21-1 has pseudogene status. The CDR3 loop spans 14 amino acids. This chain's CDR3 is CATTRDRGGLEAFF. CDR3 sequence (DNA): TGTGCCACCACTCGGGACAGGGGGGGCCTTGAAGCTTTCTTT.

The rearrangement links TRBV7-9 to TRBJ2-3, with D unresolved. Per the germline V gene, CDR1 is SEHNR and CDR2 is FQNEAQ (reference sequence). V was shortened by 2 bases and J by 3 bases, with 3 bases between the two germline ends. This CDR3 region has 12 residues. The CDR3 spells CASSLLTDTQYF. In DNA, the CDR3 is TGTGCCAGCAGCTTATTGACAGATACGCAGTATTTT.

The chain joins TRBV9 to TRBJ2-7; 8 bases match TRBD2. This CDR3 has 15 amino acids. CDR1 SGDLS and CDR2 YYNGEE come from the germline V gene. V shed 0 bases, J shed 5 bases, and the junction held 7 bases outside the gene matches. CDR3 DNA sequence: TGTGCCAGCAGCGTAGGGGGGACTAGTAACGACGAGCAGTACTTC. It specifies CASSVGGTSNDEQYF.

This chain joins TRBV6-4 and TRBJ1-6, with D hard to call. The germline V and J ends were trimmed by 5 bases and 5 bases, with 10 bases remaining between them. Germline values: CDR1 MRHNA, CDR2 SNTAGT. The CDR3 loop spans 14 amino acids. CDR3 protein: CASSPFGDNSPLHF. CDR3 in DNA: TGTGCCAGCAGTCCCTTTGGAGATAATTCACCCCTCCACTTT.

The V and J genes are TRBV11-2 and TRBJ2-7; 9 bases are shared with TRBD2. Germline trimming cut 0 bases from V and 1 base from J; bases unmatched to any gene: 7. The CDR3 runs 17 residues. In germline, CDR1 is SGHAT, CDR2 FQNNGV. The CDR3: CASSLDWPSGVSYEQYF. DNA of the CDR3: TGTGCCAGCAGCTTAGATTGGCCTAGCGGGGTATCCTACGAGCAGTACTTC.

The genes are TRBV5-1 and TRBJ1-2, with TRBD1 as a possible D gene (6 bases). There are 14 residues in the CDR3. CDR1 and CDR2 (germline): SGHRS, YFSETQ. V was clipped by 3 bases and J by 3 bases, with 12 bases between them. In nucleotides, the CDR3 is TGCGCCAGCAGCTCGAGGGGGGGAGACTATGGCTACACCTTC. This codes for CASSSRGGDYGYTF.

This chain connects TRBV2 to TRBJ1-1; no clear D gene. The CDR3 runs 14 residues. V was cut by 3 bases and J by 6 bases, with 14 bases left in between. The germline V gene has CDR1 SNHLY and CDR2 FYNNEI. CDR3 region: CASSDQVGLSEAFF. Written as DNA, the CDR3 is TGTGCCAGCAGTGACCAGGTGGGCCTTTCTGAAGCTTTCTTT. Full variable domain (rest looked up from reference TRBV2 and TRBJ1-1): EPEVTQTPSHQVTQMGQEVILRCVPISNHLYFYWYRQILGQKVEFLVSFYNNEISEKSEIFDDQFSVERPDGSNFTLKIRSTKLEDSAMYFCASSDQVGLSEAFFGQGTRLTVV.

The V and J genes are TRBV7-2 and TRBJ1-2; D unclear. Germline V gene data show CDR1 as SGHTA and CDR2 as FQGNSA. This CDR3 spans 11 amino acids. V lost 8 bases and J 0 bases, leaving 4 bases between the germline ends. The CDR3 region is CASETNYGYTF. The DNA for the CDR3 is TGTGCCAGCGAAACTAACTATGGCTACACCTTC.

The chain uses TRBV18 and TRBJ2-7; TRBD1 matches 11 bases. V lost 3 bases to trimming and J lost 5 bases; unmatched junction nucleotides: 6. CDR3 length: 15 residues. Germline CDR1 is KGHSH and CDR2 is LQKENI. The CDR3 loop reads CASSPGTGGNHEQYF. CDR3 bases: TGTGCCAGCTCACCCGGGACAGGGGGTAACCACGAGCAGTACTTC. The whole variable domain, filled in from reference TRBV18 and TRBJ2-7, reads NAGVMQNPRHLVRRRGQEARLRCSPMKGHSHVYWYRQLPEEGLKFMVYLQKENIIDESGMPKERFSAEFPKEGPSILRIQQVVRGDSAAYFCASSPGTGGNHEQYFGPGTRLTVT.

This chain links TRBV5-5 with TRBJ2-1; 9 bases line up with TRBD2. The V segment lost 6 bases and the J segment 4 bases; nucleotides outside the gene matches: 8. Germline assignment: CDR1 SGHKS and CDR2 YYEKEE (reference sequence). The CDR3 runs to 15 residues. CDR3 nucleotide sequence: TGTGCCAGCACGGACAGCGGGGGGATATACAATGAGCAGTTCTTC. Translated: CASTDSGGIYNEQFF.

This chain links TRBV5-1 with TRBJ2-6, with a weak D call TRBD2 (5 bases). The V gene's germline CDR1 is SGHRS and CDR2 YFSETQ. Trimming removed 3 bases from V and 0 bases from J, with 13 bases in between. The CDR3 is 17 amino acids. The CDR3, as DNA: TGCGCCAGCAGCTCGGGATGGGTCGGCTCTGGGGCCAACGTCCTGACTTTC. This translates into CASSSGWVGSGANVLTF.

CDR3 loop: CASSLDREETQYF. In nucleotides, the CDR3 is TGTGCCAGCAGCCTGGACAGGGAAGAGACCCAGTACTTC. The chain recombines TRBV7-7 with TRBJ2-5; the match to TRBD1 covers 8 bases. In germline, CDR1 is SSHAT, CDR2 FNYEAQ (reference sequence). The CDR3 has 13 amino acids. J was trimmed by 3 bases and V by 5 bases; bases with no gene match: 2. Using reference TRBV7-7 and TRBJ2-5 for the parts outside the CDR3, the full variable domain is GAGVSQSPRYKVTKRGQDVTLRCDPISSHATLYWYQQALGQGPEFLTYFNYEAQPDKSGLPSDRFSAERPEGSISTLTIQRTEQRDSAMYRCASSLDREETQYFGPGTRLLVL.

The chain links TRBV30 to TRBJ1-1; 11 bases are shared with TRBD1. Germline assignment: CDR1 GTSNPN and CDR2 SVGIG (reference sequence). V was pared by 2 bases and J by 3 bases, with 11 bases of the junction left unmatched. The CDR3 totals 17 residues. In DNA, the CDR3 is TGTGCCTGGAGTAAGCGGACAGGGGGCAGTTGGGACACTGAAGCTTTCTTT. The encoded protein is CAWSKRTGGSWDTEAFF.

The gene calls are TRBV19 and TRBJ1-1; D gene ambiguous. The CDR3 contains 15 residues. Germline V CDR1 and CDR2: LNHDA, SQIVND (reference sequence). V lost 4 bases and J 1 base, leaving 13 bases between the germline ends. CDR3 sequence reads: CASSKGPQANTEAFF. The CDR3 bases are TGTGCCAGTAGTAAAGGTCCTCAGGCGAACACTGAAGCTTTCTTT.

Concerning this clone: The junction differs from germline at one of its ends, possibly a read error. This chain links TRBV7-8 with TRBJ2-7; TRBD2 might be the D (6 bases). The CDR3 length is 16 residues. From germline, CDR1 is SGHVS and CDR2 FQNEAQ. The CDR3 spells CASSLEEGPSSYEQYF. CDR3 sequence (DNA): TGTGCCAGCAGTTTAGAGGAGGGGCCGAGCTCCTACGAGCAGTACTTC.

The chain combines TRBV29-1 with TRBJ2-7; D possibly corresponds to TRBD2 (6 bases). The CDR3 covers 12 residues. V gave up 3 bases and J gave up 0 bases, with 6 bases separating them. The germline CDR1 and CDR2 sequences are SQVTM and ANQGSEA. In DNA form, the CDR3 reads TGCAGCGTTGAGGAGGGCTCCTACGAGCAGTACTTC. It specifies CSVEEGSYEQYF.

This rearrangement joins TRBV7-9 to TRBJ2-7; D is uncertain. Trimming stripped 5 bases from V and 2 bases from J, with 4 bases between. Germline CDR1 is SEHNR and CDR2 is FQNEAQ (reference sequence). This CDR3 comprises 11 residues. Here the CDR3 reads CASSNTYEQYF. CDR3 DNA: TGTGCCAGCAGCAATACCTACGAGCAGTACTTC.

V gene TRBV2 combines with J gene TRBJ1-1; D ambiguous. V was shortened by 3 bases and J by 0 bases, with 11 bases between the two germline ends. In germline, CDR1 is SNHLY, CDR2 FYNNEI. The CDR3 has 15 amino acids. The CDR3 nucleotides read TGTGCCAGCAGTGAGGACCAGGTTTTGAACACTGAAGCTTTCTTT. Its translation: CASSEDQVLNTEAFF.

The CDR3 protein is CASSETGIREKLFF. The CDR3 DNA reads as TGTGCCAGCAGTGAAACAGGGATCCGTGAAAAACTGTTTTTT. The rearrangement links TRBV6-5 to TRBJ1-4; D may be TRBD1 (6 bases). CDR3 length: 14 amino acids. Germline CDR1 MNHEY, CDR2 SVGAGI. V was cut by 5 bases and J by 7 bases, with 14 bases left in between.

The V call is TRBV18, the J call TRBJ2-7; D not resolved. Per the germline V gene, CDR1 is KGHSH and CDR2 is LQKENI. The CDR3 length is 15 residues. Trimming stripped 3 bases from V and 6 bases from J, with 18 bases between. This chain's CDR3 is CASSPGISNSGEQYF. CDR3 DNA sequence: TGTGCCAGCTCACCTGGGATATCGAACTCGGGCGAGCAGTACTTC.

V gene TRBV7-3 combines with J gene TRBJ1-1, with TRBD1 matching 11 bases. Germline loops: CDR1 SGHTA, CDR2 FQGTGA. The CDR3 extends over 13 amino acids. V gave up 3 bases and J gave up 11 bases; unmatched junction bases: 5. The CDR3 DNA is TGTGCCAGCAGCTTGGGGACAGGGGGGATGGCTTTCTTT. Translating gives CASSLGTGGMAFF.

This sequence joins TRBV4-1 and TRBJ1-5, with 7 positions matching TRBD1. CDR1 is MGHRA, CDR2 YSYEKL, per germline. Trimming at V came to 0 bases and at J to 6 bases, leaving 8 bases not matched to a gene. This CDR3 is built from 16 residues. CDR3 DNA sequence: TGCGCCAGCAGCCAAGAGGTTCGACAGGGTAGTCAGCCCCAGCATTTT. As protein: CASSQEVRQGSQPQHF.

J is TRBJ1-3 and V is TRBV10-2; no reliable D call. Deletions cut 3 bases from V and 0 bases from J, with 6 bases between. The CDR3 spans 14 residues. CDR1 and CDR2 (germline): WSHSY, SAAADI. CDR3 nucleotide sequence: TGCGCCAGCAGTGAAGGAATCTCTGGAAACACCATATATTTT. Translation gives CASSEGISGNTIYF.

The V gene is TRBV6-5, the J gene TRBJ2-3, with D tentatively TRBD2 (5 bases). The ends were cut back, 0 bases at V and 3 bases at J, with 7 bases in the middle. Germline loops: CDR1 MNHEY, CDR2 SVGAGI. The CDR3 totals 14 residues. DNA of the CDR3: TGTGCCAGCAGTTACTCTTGGAGGACAGATACGCAGTATTTT. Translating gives CASSYSWRTDTQYF.